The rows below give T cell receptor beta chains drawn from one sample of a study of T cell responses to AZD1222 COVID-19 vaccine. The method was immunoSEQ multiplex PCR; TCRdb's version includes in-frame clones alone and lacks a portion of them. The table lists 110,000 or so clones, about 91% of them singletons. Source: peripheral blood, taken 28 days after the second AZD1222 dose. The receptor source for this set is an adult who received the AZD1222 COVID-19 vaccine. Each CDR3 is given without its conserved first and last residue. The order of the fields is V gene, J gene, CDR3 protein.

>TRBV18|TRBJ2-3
ASSPPTRLAGTDTQY
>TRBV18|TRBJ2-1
ASSPRTSGPYNEQF
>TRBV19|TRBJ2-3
ASSIRGPDTQY
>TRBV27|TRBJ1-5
ASSLQGFDQPQH
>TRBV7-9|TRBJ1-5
ASSWGNSNQPQH
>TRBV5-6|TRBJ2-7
ASSSVTVSYEQY
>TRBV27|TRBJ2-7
ASSQSGTGAYEQY
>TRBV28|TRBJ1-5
ASSLPGGGNQPQH
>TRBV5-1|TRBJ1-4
ASSFGGANEKLF
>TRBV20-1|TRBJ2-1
SAISYEQF
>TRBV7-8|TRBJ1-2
ASSLVRGNYGYT
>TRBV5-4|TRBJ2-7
ASTQSPGYEQY
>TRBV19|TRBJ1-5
ASSIGSLTGLSNQPQH
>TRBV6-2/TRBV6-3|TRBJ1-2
ASSYGRAANYGYT
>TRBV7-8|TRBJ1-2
ASSPDRAYGYT
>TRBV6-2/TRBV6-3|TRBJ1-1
ASSQGRITEAF
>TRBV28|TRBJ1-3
ASHRPGTGFRSGNTIY
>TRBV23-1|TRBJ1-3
ASSLPGQGGIRAGNTIY
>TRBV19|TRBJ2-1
ASSSQRVNYNEQF
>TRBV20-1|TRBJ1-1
SALTNTEAF
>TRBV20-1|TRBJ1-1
SARQNTEAF
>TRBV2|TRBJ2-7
ASKERQGREQY
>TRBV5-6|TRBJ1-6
ASSFSDREYNSPLH
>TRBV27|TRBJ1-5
ASSFSGGRGNQPQH
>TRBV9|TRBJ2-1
ASSGPIRNEQF
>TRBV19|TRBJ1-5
ASSIGRQGGNQPQH
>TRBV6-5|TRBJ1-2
ASSYLRQGLGHGYT